This T cell receptor beta chain was sequenced during a study of blood T cell repertoires in COVID-19. Overall study: COVID-19 samples collected from the United States, Italy and Spain covered acute and convalescent phases. Nucleic acid was either cDNA or gDNA, and it came from T cells, B-cell-depleted T cells, or PBMCs.

Methods used by the authors: Reference gene primer amplification yielded estimated nucleated cell counts. The data were produced by immunoSEQ multiplex PCR, yet TCRdb's version contains in-frame clones alone and is incomplete. The V and J calls and clone size are taken from that table; D and trimming were inferred from the DNA. The sample records more than 110,000 clones, 85% to 90% being singletons. CDR3 size: 12 residues. Germline assignment: CDR1 SQVTM and CDR2 ANQGSEA. V was clipped by 5 bases and J by 4 bases; unmatched bases: 3. The clonotype comes from a woman older than 75 with acute or convalescent COVID-19. The V gene is TRBV29-1, the J gene TRBJ1-1; 8 bases align to TRBD1. Input material: peripheral blood. The CDR3, as DNA: TGCAGCGTTCACAGGGGGGGCACTGAAGCTTTCTTT. Its translation: CSVHRGGTEAFF.